Listed here are 17 T cell receptor beta chains from one sample, sequenced in a study of cytomegalovirus exposure and HLA in healthy donors. Primers for the PCR totalled 60 Vbeta and 13 Jbeta. Data came from immunoSEQ multiplex PCR; TCRdb stores just in-frame clones and leaves some out. The sample includes under 100,000 clones, 63% of them seen just once. Sequencing was done on a sample of PBMCs. The receptor set was obtained from a woman in her forties in good health and CMV-seropositive.

V usage is TRBV7-8 and J usage is TRBJ2-1; 11 bases align to TRBD2. With V trimmed by 5 bases and J by 3 bases, 9 bases remained unmatched. The CDR3 consists of 17 residues. The germline gives CDR1 SGHVS, CDR2 FQNEAQ. CDR3 residues: CASSHSGLADLYNEQFF. CDR3 DNA sequence: TGTGCCAGCAGCCACTCGGGACTAGCGGACCTCTACAATGAGCAGTTCTTC. Drawing the rest from reference TRBV7-8 and TRBJ2-1, the complete variable domain is GAGVSQSPRYKVAKRGQDVALRCDPISGHVSLFWYQQALGQGPEFLTYFQNEAQLDKSGLPSDRFFAERPEGSVSTLKIQRTQQEDSAVYLCASSHSGLADLYNEQFFGPGTRLTVL.

The chain uses TRBV28 and TRBJ2-1; D perhaps matches TRBD1 (6 bases). Germline V gene sequence: CDR1 MDHEN, CDR2 SYDVKM. V lost 4 bases and J lost 2, with 9 bases in between. The CDR3 has 14 residues. The CDR3 loop reads CASSSGDPYNEQFF. The CDR3 nucleotides are TGTGCCAGCAGTTCAGGGGACCCCTACAATGAGCAGTTCTTC.

The genes are TRBV30 and TRBJ1-6; D unresolved. CDR3 size: 13 residues. Germline assignment: CDR1 GTSNPN and CDR2 SVGIG (reference sequence). V was clipped by 2 bases and J by 5 bases, with 7 bases between them. The CDR3 bases are TGTGCCTGGAGTACGCAGGATAATTCACCCCTCCACTTT. This sequence encodes CAWSTQDNSPLHF.

The chain has TRBV11-3 and TRBJ1-5; a possible D gene is TRBD1 (6 bases). The germline gives CDR1 SGHNT, CDR2 YENEEA. CDR3 size: 13 residues. V lost 7 bases and J lost 7, with 14 bases in between. The CDR3 is CASTPPGAQPQHF. Here the CDR3 DNA reads TGTGCCAGCACCCCTCCAGGGGCCCAGCCCCAGCATTTT.

The chain recombines TRBV7-9 with TRBJ2-7; TRBD2 aligns across 7 bases. CDR3 length equals 17 residues. Germline-derived CDR1 and CDR2 are SEHNR and FQNEAQ (reference sequence). Trimming removed 1 base from V and 2 bases from J; junction bases left unmatched: 11. CDR3 loop: CASSLGSRAGDPYEQYF. As DNA, the CDR3 is TGTGCCAGCAGCTTAGGATCTCGGGCGGGAGACCCCTACGAGCAGTACTTC. The variable domain in full, completed from reference TRBV7-9 and TRBJ2-7, reads DTGVSQNPRHKITKRGQNVTFRCDPISEHNRLYWYRQTLGQGPEFLTYFQNEAQLEKSRLLSDRFSAERPKGSFSTLEIQRTEQGDSAMYLCASSLGSRAGDPYEQYFGPGTRLTVT.

This chain connects TRBV7-9 to TRBJ2-3; unclear D gene. In germline, CDR1 is SEHNR, CDR2 FQNEAQ (reference sequence). V shed 1 base and J shed 6 bases, with 11 bases lying between them. This CDR3 region has 14 residues. This chain's CDR3 is CASSLESQRDTQYF. The CDR3, as DNA: TGTGCCAGCAGCTTAGAGTCTCAGAGGGATACGCAGTATTTT. The full variable domain, in which reference TRBV7-9 and TRBJ2-3 provide the parts outside the CDR3, is DTGVSQNPRHKITKRGQNVTFRCDPISEHNRLYWYRQTLGQGPEFLTYFQNEAQLEKSRLLSDRFSAERPKGSFSTLEIQRTEQGDSAMYLCASSLESQRDTQYFGPGTRLTVL.

This clone was counted only a few times. At one end the junction does not follow the germline gene, possibly because of a read error. This chain uses TRBV5-4 with TRBJ2-4, with D maybe TRBD2 (5 bases). Germline V lookup: CDR1 SGHNT, CDR2 YYREEE (reference sequence). The CDR3 length is 15 residues. CDR3 amino acids: CASSPEEDPRNIQYF. The CDR3 coding sequence is TGCGCCAGCAGCCCGGAGGAGGACCCTCGGAACATTCAGTACTTC.

The rearrangement joins TRBV30 to TRBJ1-4; 7 bases are shared with TRBD1. The CDR3 sequence is 15 residues long. Per germline, CDR1 GTSNPN and CDR2 SVGIG (reference sequence). Trimming cost V 1 base and J 4 bases; bases outside gene matches: 6. The CDR3 loop is CAWSGDSGFNEKLFF. For the CDR3, the DNA is TGTGCCTGGAGTGGGGACAGTGGCTTTAATGAAAAACTGTTTTTT.

The V call is TRBV21-1, the J call TRBJ1-5; the DNA was not compared with TRBD1, the D call given in the table. TRBV21-1 is a pseudogene. This CDR3 has 18 amino acids. The CDR3 loop is CASSAEDREGRLNQPQHF. The CDR3 nucleotides are TGTGCCAGCAGCGCCGAGGACAGGGAAGGACGATTAAATCAGCCCCAGCATTTT.

V and J are TRBV7-8 and TRBJ2-5, with 10 positions matching TRBD2. The J segment lost 4 bases and the V segment lost 1 base, leaving 0 bases of the junction unmatched. The CDR3 runs to 14 residues. CDR1 is SGHVS and CDR2 is FQNEAQ in the germline V gene. This CDR3 is CASSLVAGGETQYF. The CDR3 region has the DNA TGTGCCAGCAGCTTAGTAGCGGGAGGAGAGACCCAGTACTTC.

The chain is built from TRBV5-1 and TRBJ1-1, with 10 bases aligning to TRBD1. CDR1 and CDR2 (germline): SGHRS, YFSETQ. This CDR3 region has 17 residues. V lost 0 bases, J lost 1 base, and 6 bases stayed unmatched. CDR3 DNA sequence: TGCGCCAGCAGCTTGGAACCCCGACAGGGGGCGAACACTGAAGCTTTCTTT. It codes for CASSLEPRQGANTEAFF.

V gene TRBV27 combines with J gene TRBJ2-1, with 7 bases aligning to TRBD1. The CDR3 consists of 14 residues. The germline CDR1 and CDR2 sequences are MNHEY and SMNVEV (reference sequence). V gave up 1 base and J gave up 6 bases; unmatched junction bases: 3. The CDR3 loop is CASSLFAGGNEQFF. As DNA, the CDR3 is TGTGCCAGCAGTTTATTTGCAGGGGGCAATGAGCAGTTCTTC.

V and J are TRBV19 and TRBJ2-7; TRBD1 agrees at 8 bases. V was pared by 3 bases and J by 4 bases, with 11 bases of the junction left unmatched. The CDR3 is made up of 16 amino acids. Germline V gene data show CDR1 as LNHDA and CDR2 as SQIVND (reference sequence). As DNA, the CDR3 is TGTGCCAGTAGTATTCGGTCGGGGACAGGTCCTTACGAGCAGTACTTC. Its protein is CASSIRSGTGPYEQYF.

The chain recombines TRBV7-6 with TRBJ2-1; D is possibly TRBD2 (6 bases). The CDR3 contains 16 residues. Germline CDR1 SGHVS, CDR2 FNYEAQ. V was trimmed by 3 bases and J by 4 bases, leaving 16 bases between them. The CDR3 loop is CASSLEASVKYNEQFF. The CDR3 coding sequence is TGTGCCAGCAGCTTGGAGGCTAGCGTCAAGTACAATGAGCAGTTCTTC.

The rearrangement joins TRBV5-1 to TRBJ2-7; D might be TRBD1 (5 bases). This CDR3 is built from 14 residues. Germline lookup yields CDR1 SGHRS and CDR2 YFSETQ. V lost 0 bases and J lost 2, with 9 bases in between. As DNA, the CDR3 is TGCGCCAGCAGCTTGGGGGGCGGTACCTACGAGCAGTACTTC. Translating it yields CASSLGGGTYEQYF.

The rearrangement links TRBV4-3 to TRBJ2-2, with D possibly being TRBD2 (7 bases). Germline assignment: CDR1 LGHNA and CDR2 YSLEER. The ends were cut back, 1 base at V and 2 bases at J, with 17 bases in the middle. This CDR3 has 18 amino acids. The CDR3 bases are TGCGCCAGCAGCCAAGTCTGGTTGGGGGGGCGAAACACCGGGGAGCTGTTTTTT. It is translated as CASSQVWLGGRNTGELFF.

This clone was seen a few times. V gene TRBV10-3 combines with J gene TRBJ2-5; tentative D call: TRBD2 (5 bases). V lost 5 bases and J lost 0, with 7 bases in between. Per the germline V gene, CDR1 is ENHRY and CDR2 is SYGVKD. The CDR3 contains 13 residues. The CDR3 protein is CAISSRDQETQYF. The CDR3 nucleotides are TGTGCCATCAGTTCGAGGGACCAAGAGACCCAGTACTTC.